Shown below are 30 T cell receptor beta chains from a single sample sequenced in a study of human T cells and chemical hapten exposure (dated by TCRdb to 2020 to 2022). Libraries were built with RACE. Sequencer: NextSeq 500. TCRdb trimmed public reads at Q25 via fastp, called clones via MiXCR and kept in-frame beta chains. Entries are consolidated by CDR3 protein sequence, retaining the most common genes and DNA. The sample records some 87,000 distinct CDR3 sequences, around a tenth of which are singletons. The ten top clones hold about 1.4% of the sample. Reading the label with the study, this specimen's time point is: patch test 1, 2 weeks after DPC sensitization. The treatment or condition label for this specimen denotes: therapeutic diphenylcyclopropenone sensitization with weekly scalp DPC. The sequenced sample was whole blood, obtained in connection with sensitization to the hapten diphenylcyclopropenone (DPC). These TCRs come from a woman in her 50s with alopecia areata. Some clones in this sample may be carry-over from other donors' samples.

This clonotype was recorded at least ten times. The chain couples TRBV11-2 to TRBJ2-3, with D perhaps being TRBD1 or TRBD2 (5 bases each). Germline CDR1 SGHAT, CDR2 FQNNGV. The V and J ends lost 1 base and 6 bases respectively, with 14 bases between them. This CDR3 region has 15 residues. CDR3 bases: TGTGCCAGCAGCTTAGGAGGGGCCAGGGAGGATACGCAGTATTTT. Amino acids: CASSLGGAREDTQYF.

This clonotype was seen a handful of times. The V call is TRBV18, the J call TRBJ2-5; TRBD1 matches at 8 bases. CDR1 KGHSH and CDR2 LQKENI come from the germline V gene. The CDR3 has 15 amino acids. The ends lost 2 bases at V and 4 bases at J; junction bases unmatched: 6. Here the CDR3 reads CASSPNRGAGETQYF. The DNA for the CDR3 is TGTGCCAGCTCACCAAACAGGGGGGCAGGAGAGACCCAGTACTTC.

The J gene is TRBJ1-3, the V gene TRBV28; a possible D gene is TRBD1 (6 bases). CDR3 length: 15 amino acids. Germline V lookup: CDR1 MDHEN, CDR2 SYDVKM. V lost 1 base and J 4 bases, leaving 11 bases between the germline ends. CDR3 protein: CASSLYRDTGNTIYF. For the CDR3, the DNA is TGTGCCAGCAGTTTATACAGGGATACAGGAAACACCATATATTTT.

The chain joins TRBV18 to TRBJ2-1, with 8 bases lining up with TRBD1. CDR1 and CDR2 (germline): KGHSH, LQKENI. The CDR3 is made up of 16 amino acids. V lost 5 bases, J lost 0 bases, and 6 bases stayed unmatched. Here the CDR3 reads CASSGTGHSSYNEQFF. The DNA for the CDR3 is TGTGCCAGCTCAGGGACAGGTCATAGCTCCTACAATGAGCAGTTCTTC.

The V call is TRBV7-9, the J call TRBJ1-2; possibly TRBD1 for D (5 bases). Germline values: CDR1 SEHNR, CDR2 FQNEAQ (reference sequence). The CDR3 is 12 residues long. In nucleotides, the CDR3 is TGTGCGACCAGCAGGGAGGCCCCTGGCTACACCTTC. Protein: CATSREAPGYTF.

This clonotype was observed a handful of times. Here the CDR3 reads CASSSTRLPTDTQYF. The CDR3 coding sequence is TGTGCCAGCAGTTCGACTAGACTCCCCACAGATACGCAGTATTTT. The chain has TRBV27 and TRBJ2-3; D possibly corresponds to TRBD2 (6 bases). The germline CDR1 and CDR2 sequences are MNHEY and SMNVEV (reference sequence). V was shortened by 4 bases and J by 2 bases, with 13 bases between the two germline ends. The CDR3 totals 15 residues.

This clonotype was seen only once. The chain joins TRBV11-2 to TRBJ2-1, with 8 bases lining up with TRBD2. This CDR3 has 19 amino acids. Losses at the gene ends were 5 bases for V and 5 bases for J; bases not matched to a gene: 20. The germline CDR1 and CDR2 sequences are SGHAT and FQNNGV. DNA of the CDR3: TGTGCCAGCAGCCCAAAAGGACTTAGCGGGATAGCGGGCCACAATGAGCAGTTCTTC. Translated: CASSPKGLSGIAGHNEQFF.

The chain recombines TRBV11-2 with TRBJ2-7; TRBD2 matches 9 bases. Germline CDR1 is SGHAT and CDR2 is FQNNGV. Germline trimming cut 5 bases from V and 12 bases from J; bases unmatched to any gene: 20. This CDR3 contains 16 residues. The CDR3 region is CASSQTSGRLGKQRYF. The DNA of the CDR3 is TGTGCCAGCAGCCAAACGAGCGGGAGGCTAGGAAAGCAACGGTACTTC.

The genes are TRBV6-1 and TRBJ1-1; D call uncertain. CDR3 length: 11 residues. V was trimmed by 4 bases and J by 5 bases, leaving 5 bases between them. CDR1 is MNHNS, CDR2 SASEGT, per germline. The CDR3 sequence: CASSARTEAFF. CDR3 sequence (DNA): TGTGCCAGCAGTGCTAGGACTGAAGCTTTCTTT.

This clonotype came up a few times. This sequence joins TRBV6-2 or TRBV6-3 and TRBJ2-1, with D tentatively TRBD1 or TRBD2 (5 bases each). From germline, CDR1 is MNHEY and CDR2 SVGEGT. V was shortened by 2 bases and J by 3 bases, with 11 bases between the two germline ends. This CDR3 has 15 residues. The DNA for the CDR3 is TGTGCCAGCAGTTACGAAGGGACCTACTACAATGAGCAGTTCTTC. This gives the protein CASSYEGTYYNEQFF.

The chain carries TRBV6-1 and TRBJ2-5; maybe TRBD1 (6 bases). CDR1 and CDR2 from the germline V gene are MNHNS and SASEGT. This CDR3 has 13 amino acids. The V and J ends lost 9 bases and 0 bases respectively, with 11 bases between them. CDR3 DNA: TGTGCCAGTCAATACAGGGACCAAGAGACCCAGTACTTC. This gives the protein CASQYRDQETQYF.

This clonotype has more than one count but fewer than ten. This chain links TRBV7-3 with TRBJ1-1; 8 bases are shared with TRBD1. The V gene's germline CDR1 is SGHTA and CDR2 FQGTGA. V lost 5 bases to trimming and J lost 5 bases; unmatched junction nucleotides: 7. This CDR3 has 14 residues. The CDR3 DNA is TGTGCCAGCAGCACCGGGACAGGTGGGACTGAAGCTTTCTTT. Protein product: CASSTGTGGTEAFF.

A few counts support this clonotype. The J gene is TRBJ1-5, the V gene TRBV18; D unresolved. The length of the CDR3 is 12 residues. Germline values: CDR1 KGHSH, CDR2 LQKENI. V was pared by 4 bases and J by 4 bases, with 5 bases between. The CDR3 region is CASSRYNQPQHF. In DNA form, the CDR3 reads TGTGCCAGCTCACGGTATAATCAGCCCCAGCATTTT.

This clonotype was seen repeatedly, ten times or more. The chain recombines TRBV18 with TRBJ1-2; TRBD1 matches 7 bases. Germline lookup yields CDR1 KGHSH and CDR2 LQKENI. This CDR3 has 13 amino acids. V shed 4 bases, J shed 4 bases, and the junction held 3 bases outside the gene matches. CDR3 in amino acids: CASSQGASYGYTF. The CDR3 DNA sequence: TGTGCCAGCTCACAGGGGGCGAGCTATGGCTACACCTTC.

The chain has TRBV10-1 and TRBJ2-7; D gene unclear. In germline, CDR1 is WNHNN, CDR2 SYGVQD (reference sequence). The CDR3 extends over 13 amino acids. V was clipped by 0 bases and J by 3 bases, with 6 bases between them. The CDR3 bases are TGCGCCAGCAGTGAGTCTTTGGACTACGAGCAGTACTTC. Its protein product is CASSESLDYEQYF.

This clonotype was counted once. The chain couples TRBV5-1 to TRBJ2-7; 10 bases map to TRBD1. Germline V gives CDR1 SGHRS, CDR2 YFSETQ. Trimming cost V 4 bases and J 3 bases; bases outside gene matches: 4. This CDR3 has 14 amino acids. The CDR3: CASSETGGNYEQYF. CDR3 DNA sequence: TGCGCCAGCAGCGAGACAGGGGGCAACTACGAGCAGTACTTC.

The chain employs TRBV4-1 and TRBJ2-5; 13 bases are shared with TRBD2. CDR1 MGHRA and CDR2 YSYEKL come from the germline V gene. The junction had 4 bases not matched to a gene; V was cut back by 1 base and J by 2 bases. The CDR3 is made up of 17 amino acids. The CDR3 is CASSQGPGLAGQETQYF. In nucleotides, the CDR3 is TGCGCCAGCAGCCAAGGACCGGGACTAGCGGGGCAAGAGACCCAGTACTTC.

The V gene is TRBV6-5, the J gene TRBJ2-3, with 7 bases matching TRBD1. This CDR3 region has 12 residues. J gave up 1 base and V 10 bases, and 2 bases lay outside the gene matches. Germline loops: CDR1 MNHEY, CDR2 SVGAGI. This CDR3 reads CATGQGTDTQYF. DNA of the CDR3: TGTGCCACCGGACAGGGCACAGATACGCAGTATTTT.

This clonotype has just a few counts. This chain links TRBV20-1 with TRBJ2-1, with TRBD2 matching over 13 bases. Trimming cost V 6 bases and J 8 bases; bases outside gene matches: 10. Germline V lookup: CDR1 DFQATT, CDR2 SNEGSKA (reference sequence). The CDR3 spans 15 residues. In DNA, the CDR3 is TGCAGTGCGGAGGGACTAGCGGGACGGATAGATGAGCAGTTCTTC. It specifies CSAEGLAGRIDEQFF.

This clonotype was seen a few times. The rearrangement uses TRBV14 and TRBJ2-1; possibly TRBD1 or TRBD2 for D (6 bases each). Germline loops: CDR1 SGHDN, CDR2 FVKESK. Trimming pared 5 bases from V and 7 bases from J, leaving 12 bases between. The CDR3 runs 13 residues. The CDR3 protein is CASSWGAVNEQFF. The CDR3 coding sequence is TGTGCCAGCAGCTGGGGGGCAGTAAATGAGCAGTTCTTC. Variable domain in full (rest from reference TRBV14 and TRBJ2-1): EAGVTQFPSHSVIEKGQTVTLRCDPISGHDNLYWYRRVMGKEIKFLLHFVKESKQDESGMPNNRFLAERTGGTYSTLKVQPAELEDSGVYFCASSWGAVNEQFFGPGTRLTVL.

This clonotype was seen more than once but under ten times. The chain has TRBV7-6 and TRBJ1-1; D call uncertain. The V gene lost 2 bases and the J gene lost 1 base, with 8 bases spanning the gap. CDR3 size: 14 residues. The germline gives CDR1 SGHVS, CDR2 FNYEAQ. The CDR3 loop reads CASSLLNRNTEAFF. The CDR3 nucleotides are TGTGCCAGCAGCTTACTAAACAGGAACACTGAAGCTTTCTTT.

This clonotype showed up many times. This sequence joins TRBV12-3 or TRBV12-4 and TRBJ2-5; 12 bases align to TRBD1. The CDR3 is 17 residues long. The ends lost 0 bases at V and 1 base at J; junction bases unmatched: 3. In DNA, the CDR3 is TGTGCCAGCAGTTTAGCAGGGACAGGGGGCAGCCAAGAGACCCAGTACTTC. Translated: CASSLAGTGGSQETQYF.

The chain combines TRBV29-1 with TRBJ1-3, with D hard to call. The germline V gene has CDR1 SQVTM and CDR2 ANQGSEA. Trimming removed 4 bases from V and 4 bases from J, with 8 bases in between. This CDR3 contains 12 residues. CDR3: CSVVDGGNTIYF. CDR3 in DNA: TGCAGCGTTGTAGACGGCGGAAACACCATATATTTT.

V and J are TRBV18 and TRBJ2-2; a possible D gene is TRBD2 (6 bases). Per the germline V gene, CDR1 is KGHSH and CDR2 is LQKENI. The CDR3 is 20 residues long. Trimming cost V 4 bases and J 4 bases, with 28 bases left between them. The CDR3 nucleotides read TGTGCCAGCTCACGGACTGCGACTAGACAGCGCAACCAGGGCACCGGGGAGCTGTTTTTT. Residues: CASSRTATRQRNQGTGELFF.

This clonotype was seen a few times. This chain joins TRBV20-1 and TRBJ2-3; 7 positions match TRBD1. CDR3 length equals 15 residues. V trimming: 1 base; J trimming: 2 bases; junction bases outside the gene matches: 6. Looked up from germline, CDR1 is DFQATT and CDR2 is SNEGSKA (reference sequence). The CDR3 bases are TGCAGTGCTAGAGGAGGGACAGTCCCCACAGATACGCAGTATTTT. Its translation: CSARGGTVPTDTQYF.

This clonotype was observed a handful of times. The chain combines TRBV6-5 with TRBJ1-1; D is undetermined. V was cut by 0 bases and J by 1 base, with 6 bases left in between. Germline V lookup: CDR1 MNHEY, CDR2 SVGAGI. The CDR3 spans 14 residues. CDR3 region: CASSYSGSNTEAFF. The CDR3 DNA reads TGTGCCAGCAGTTACTCAGGTTCGAACACTGAAGCTTTCTTT.

The rearrangement joins TRBV6-1 to TRBJ1-5; the D is unclear. The CDR3 extends over 13 amino acids. The germline V and J ends were trimmed by 10 bases and 3 bases, with 13 bases remaining between them. Germline lookup yields CDR1 MNHNS and CDR2 SASEGT. Here the CDR3 DNA reads TGTGCCAACTCCCCGGGATTCAATCAGCCCCAGCATTTT. Its translation: CANSPGFNQPQHF.

The gene calls are TRBV7-2 and TRBJ1-1; 7 bases are a match to TRBD1. The germline CDR1 and CDR2 sequences are SGHTA and FQGNSA. The CDR3 loop spans 16 amino acids. V lost 1 base and J lost 1; bases outside the gene matches: 6. CDR3 sequence reads: CASSLGQGLGNTEAFF. CDR3 in DNA: TGTGCCAGCAGCTTAGGACAGGGACTGGGGAACACTGAAGCTTTCTTT.

This clonotype was detected only a few times. This sequence joins TRBV6-5 and TRBJ2-3, with TRBD1 matching 7 bases. Germline V gene lookup returns CDR1 MNHEY and CDR2 SVGAGI. After removal of 3 bases from V and 0 bases from J, the junction contained 3 bases not matched to a gene. The CDR3 has 15 amino acids. The CDR3 DNA reads TGTGCCAGCAGTTATTTGGGACAGAGCACAGATACGCAGTATTTT. Translating gives CASSYLGQSTDTQYF.

The V call is TRBV18, the J call TRBJ2-7, with D uncertain. The CDR3 loop spans 14 amino acids. V was trimmed by 0 bases and J by 6 bases, leaving 12 bases between them. Germline lookup yields CDR1 KGHSH and CDR2 LQKENI. In DNA, the CDR3 is TGTGCCAGCTCACCACCCCTGGGCGGTCGCGAGCAGTACTTC. It is translated as CASSPPLGGREQYF. Looking up the rest from reference TRBV18 and TRBJ2-7 gives the full variable domain: NAGVMQNPRHLVRRRGQEARLRCSPMKGHSHVYWYRQLPEEGLKFMVYLQKENIIDESGMPKERFSAEFPKEGPSILRIQQVVRGDSAAYFCASSPPLGGREQYFGPGTRLTVT.